This entry describes one TCR beta chain. Libraries were prepared by immunoSEQ multiplex PCR; TCRdb keeps only in-frame clonotypes and omits some of them. The sample shows 50,000 to 80,000 clones, around 90% of them seen only once. The record originates from a study of blood T cell repertoires in COVID-19. J was trimmed by 8 bases and V by 6 bases; bases with no gene match: 5. The CDR3 has 15 residues. CDR1 SNHLY and CDR2 FYNNEI come from the germline V gene. The receptor comes from a woman older than 75 with active COVID-19. Source material: peripheral blood. The genes are TRBV2 and TRBJ2-1; 15 bases match TRBD2. CDR3 bases: TGTGCCAGCAGCCCGGGACTAGCGGGAGGACATGAGCAGTTCTTC. Amino acid sequence: CASSPGLAGGHEQFF.